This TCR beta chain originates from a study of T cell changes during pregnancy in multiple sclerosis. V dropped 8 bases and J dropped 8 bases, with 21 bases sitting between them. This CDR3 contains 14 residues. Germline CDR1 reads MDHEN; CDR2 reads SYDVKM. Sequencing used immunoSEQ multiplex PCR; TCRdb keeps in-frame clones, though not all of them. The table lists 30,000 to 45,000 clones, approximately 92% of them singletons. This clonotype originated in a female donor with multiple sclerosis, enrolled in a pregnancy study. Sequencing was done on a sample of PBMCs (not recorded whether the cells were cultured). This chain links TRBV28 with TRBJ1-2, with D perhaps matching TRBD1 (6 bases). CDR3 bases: TGTGCCAGCTTCCCACTCAGTACAGGGTACGGCTACACCTTC. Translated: CASFPLSTGYGYTF.